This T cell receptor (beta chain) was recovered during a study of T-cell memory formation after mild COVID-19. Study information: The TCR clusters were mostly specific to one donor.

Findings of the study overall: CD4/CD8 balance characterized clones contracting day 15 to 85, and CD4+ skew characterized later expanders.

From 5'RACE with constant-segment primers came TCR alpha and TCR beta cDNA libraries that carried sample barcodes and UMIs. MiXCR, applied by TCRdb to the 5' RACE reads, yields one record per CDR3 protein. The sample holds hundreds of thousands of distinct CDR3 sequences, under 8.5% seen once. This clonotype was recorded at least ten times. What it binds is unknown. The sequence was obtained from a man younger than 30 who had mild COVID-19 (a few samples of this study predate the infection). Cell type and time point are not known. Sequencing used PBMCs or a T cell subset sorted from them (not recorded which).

CDR3 nucleotide sequence: TGTGCCAGCAGCTTATGGGGGAGAGCTAACTATGGCTACACCTTC. The encoded protein is CASSLWGRANYGYTF. J is TRBJ1-2 and V is TRBV12-3 or TRBV12-4, with D possibly matching TRBD1 (5 bases). This CDR3 has 15 residues. Trimming removed 6 bases from V and 0 bases from J, with 14 bases in between.